These 26 T cell receptor beta chains share one sample of origin, sequenced in a study of cytomegalovirus exposure and HLA in healthy donors. The PCR contained 60 Vbeta and 13 Jbeta primers. Repertoires were generated with immunoSEQ multiplex PCR, while TCRdb's copy carries only in-frame clones and drops some. Here the sample spans about 110,000 clones, over 55% being singletons. Sequencing used PBMCs. The receptor set was obtained from a female donor in good health and CMV-seronegative.

The rearrangement joins TRBV6-1 to TRBJ1-2, with D possibly being TRBD1 (5 bases). The CDR3 consists of 13 residues. The germline gives CDR1 MNHNS, CDR2 SASEGT. Trimming stripped 6 bases from V and 5 bases from J, with 13 bases between. The CDR3 DNA sequence: TGTGCCAGCAGCGTGGACGGGGGGTATGGCTACACCTTC. This translates into CASSVDGGYGYTF.

This clone showed up just once. The V gene is TRBV4-3, the J gene TRBJ2-1, with TRBD1 identical over 9 bases. CDR1 LGHNA and CDR2 YSLEER come from the germline V gene. The CDR3 runs 16 residues. The V and J ends lost 3 bases and 5 bases, in that order; junction bases with no gene match: 8. The CDR3 protein is CASSQGPGQGDNEQFF. The CDR3 DNA follows: TGCGCCAGCAGCCAGGGACCGGGACAGGGCGACAATGAGCAGTTCTTC.

There are a few counts of this clone. The rearrangement joins TRBV29-1 to TRBJ2-2, with 8 positions matching TRBD1. After removal of 7 bases from V and 2 bases from J, the junction contained 6 bases not matched to a gene. Germline values: CDR1 SQVTM, CDR2 ANQGSEA. The CDR3 totals 14 residues. The CDR3 bases are TGCAGCGCCTGGACAGGGACAAACACCGGGGAGCTGTTTTTT. Translation: CSAWTGTNTGELFF.

In this sample, this clone turned up once. Compared with germline, one end of the junction differs, possibly owing to a read error. The chain has TRBV30 and TRBJ2-3, with 7 bases identical to TRBD2. The CDR3 covers 17 residues. Germline values: CDR1 GTSNPN, CDR2 SVGIG (reference sequence). CDR3: CARSPRRLATSTDTQYF. The CDR3 DNA is TGTGCCCGGAGTCCACGCCGACTAGCAACTAGCACAGATACGCAGTATTTT. The variable domain in full, completed from reference TRBV30 and TRBJ2-3, reads SQTIHQWPATLVQPVGSPLSLECTVEGTSNPNLYWYRQAAGRGLQLLFYSVGIGQISSEVPQNLSASRPQDRQFILSSKKLLLSDSGFYLCARSPRRLATSTDTQYFGPGTRLTVL.

The chain links TRBV5-4 to TRBJ1-1, with 9 bases lining up with TRBD1. The trim removed 2 bases at V and 7 bases at J, leaving 6 bases unmatched. The CDR3 is 14 amino acids. The germline V gene has CDR1 SGHNT and CDR2 YYREEE (reference sequence). CDR3 residues: CASSFRGQGLEAFF. In nucleotides, the CDR3 is TGTGCCAGCAGCTTTCGGGGACAGGGACTTGAAGCTTTCTTT.

This clone was seen a few times. This chain uses TRBV9 with TRBJ1-2; unclear D gene. This CDR3 is 14 amino acids long. Germline CDR1 SGDLS, CDR2 YYNGEE. V lost 3 bases to trimming and J lost 7 bases, with 16 bases between them. CDR3 DNA: TGTGCCAGCAGCGAAGGCAGTCCGGCGGCTGGCTACACCTTC. Translated, it gives CASSEGSPAAGYTF. Looking up the rest from reference TRBV9 and TRBJ1-2 gives the full variable domain: DSGVTQTPKHLITATGQRVTLRCSPRSGDLSVYWYQQSLDQGLQFLIQYYNGEERAKGNILERFSAQQFPDLHSELNLSSLELGDSALYFCASSEGSPAAGYTFGSGTRLTVV.

The rearrangement joins TRBV18 to TRBJ2-3, with D hard to call. Trimming left V 6 bases short and J 1 base short, with 14 bases between. Germline V gene data show CDR1 as KGHSH and CDR2 as LQKENI. The CDR3 sequence is 15 residues long. The CDR3 nucleotides are TGTGCCAGCTCCGCCCAGGTTGCCGGCACAGATACGCAGTATTTT. This sequence encodes CASSAQVAGTDTQYF.

This clone was picked up a small number of times. The chain links TRBV10-2 to TRBJ2-5; 14 bases map to TRBD2. J was trimmed by 1 base and V by 4 bases; bases with no gene match: 5. Germline V gives CDR1 WSHSY, CDR2 SAAADI. The CDR3 totals 17 residues. The CDR3 spells CASSGTGTSGSQETQYF. DNA of the CDR3: TGCGCCAGCAGTGGGACCGGGACTAGCGGGAGCCAAGAGACCCAGTACTTC.

This chain uses TRBV21-1 with TRBJ2-1; no DNA check was done on the table's D call, TRBD1. TRBV21-1 is classified as a pseudogene. There are 15 residues in the CDR3. As DNA, the CDR3 is TGTGCCAGCAGCGCGCGGACAACTTCCTACAATGAGCAGTTCTTC. It yields the protein CASSARTTSYNEQFF.

This sequence joins TRBV27 and TRBJ2-2, with no clear D. The CDR3 is 16 amino acids. The ends were cut back, 2 bases at V and 0 bases at J, with 10 bases in the middle. Germline lookup yields CDR1 MNHEY and CDR2 SMNVEV (reference sequence). CDR3 in amino acids: CASSLIQFANTGELFF. As DNA, the CDR3 is TGTGCCAGCAGTTTAATACAGTTCGCGAACACCGGGGAGCTGTTTTTT.

In the case of this clone: This specimen includes other DNA sequences encoding the same CDR3. For the CDR3, the DNA is TGTGCCAGTAGTATAGGGCTAGCGGGAGGCTACAATGAGCAGTTCTTC. Its protein product is CASSIGLAGGYNEQFF. V and J are TRBV19 and TRBJ2-1; 11 bases align to TRBD2. This CDR3 region has 16 residues. After removal of 1 base from V and 3 bases from J, the junction contained 2 bases not matched to a gene. The germline gives CDR1 LNHDA, CDR2 SQIVND (reference sequence).

This clone occurred a few times. The rearrangement joins TRBV6-5 to TRBJ2-3; 8 bases agree with TRBD2. Germline V lookup: CDR1 MNHEY, CDR2 SVGAGI. This CDR3 region has 13 residues. J gave up 4 bases and V 6 bases, and 3 bases lay outside the gene matches. CDR3 nucleotides: TGTGCCAGCAGAAAAGCGGGAGCAGATACGCAGTATTTT. Translated: CASRKAGADTQYF.

This clone was seen just once. The junction and the germline gene differ at one end; a read error may be behind it. The V call is TRBV27, the J call TRBJ2-7, with D possibly TRBD2 on 6 matching bases. This CDR3 spans 15 amino acids. Germline loops: CDR1 MNHEY, CDR2 SMNVEV (reference sequence). The CDR3 bases are TGCGCCAGCAGTTTTAATAGACCGCGGGGCTACGAGCAGTACTTC. It encodes CASSFNRPRGYEQYF.

This clone was found a few times. J is TRBJ1-4 and V is TRBV30; no reliable D call. This CDR3 is 15 amino acids long. Per the germline V gene, CDR1 is GTSNPN and CDR2 is SVGIG (reference sequence). V dropped 5 bases and J dropped 2 bases, with 15 bases sitting between them. CDR3 loop: CAWERDSGTNEKLFF. CDR3 nucleotides: TGTGCCTGGGAAAGGGATAGCGGGACTAATGAAAAACTGTTTTTT.

This clone occurred a few times. The genes are TRBV29-1 and TRBJ2-7; tentatively, D is TRBD1 (6 bases). Germline lookup yields CDR1 SQVTM and CDR2 ANQGSEA. CDR3 length equals 12 residues. V lost 4 bases to trimming and J lost 5 bases, with 12 bases between them. The DNA of the CDR3 is TGCAGCGTTGGTAGCAGGGGAAACGAGCAGTACTTC. Translation: CSVGSRGNEQYF.

The CDR3 is CASSGTNVGADTQYF. CDR3 DNA sequence: TGTGCCAGCAGCGGAACCAATGTCGGGGCAGATACGCAGTATTTT. The rearrangement uses TRBV5-4 and TRBJ2-3, with D possibly TRBD2 on 5 matching bases. V gave up 4 bases and J gave up 4 bases, with 16 bases separating them. The CDR3 extends over 15 amino acids. CDR1 and CDR2 from the germline V gene are SGHNT and YYREEE (reference sequence).

The chain couples TRBV10-2 to TRBJ2-3; 8 bases are a match to TRBD2. The CDR3 consists of 14 residues. Losses at the gene ends were 8 bases for V and 3 bases for J; bases not matched to a gene: 7. CDR1 is WSHSY and CDR2 is SAAADI in the germline V gene. This CDR3 reads CASAGQRETDTQYF. In DNA form, the CDR3 reads TGCGCCAGCGCGGGCCAGCGGGAGACAGATACGCAGTATTTT.

This rearrangement joins TRBV11-1 to TRBJ2-1; 7 bases match TRBD2. Trimming took 5 bases from V and 7 from J; bases not matched to a gene: 11. CDR3 size: 15 residues. Germline CDR1 SGHAT, CDR2 FQDESV (reference sequence). CDR3 sequence (DNA): TGTGCCAGCAGCGCATTGTGGGCGGGAGTAAATGAGCAGTTCTTC. Its protein is CASSALWAGVNEQFF.

The chain uses TRBV15 and TRBJ2-7; D gene unclear. CDR1 and CDR2 (germline): LNHNV, YYDKDF (reference sequence). The V gene lost 0 bases and the J gene lost 7 bases, with 10 bases spanning the gap. CDR3 length: 13 amino acids. Here the CDR3 reads CATSRDRVGEQYF. CDR3 in DNA: TGTGCCACCAGCAGAGATCGGGTTGGAGAGCAGTACTTC. Combining the CDR3 with reference TRBV15 and TRBJ2-7 gives the whole variable domain DAMVIQNPRYQVTQFGKPVTLSCSQTLNHNVMYWYQQKSSQAPKLLFHYYDKDFNNEADTPDNFQSRRPNTSFCFLDIRSPGLGDTAMYLCATSRDRVGEQYFGPGTRLTVT.

J is TRBJ1-6 and V is TRBV7-3; D gene unclear. This CDR3 comprises 13 residues. Germline CDR1 SGHTA, CDR2 FQGTGA. The V gene lost 2 bases and the J gene lost 7 bases, with 6 bases spanning the gap. This CDR3 is CASSLQANSPLHF. In DNA form, the CDR3 reads TGTGCCAGCAGCTTACAGGCAAATTCACCCCTCCACTTT.

This clone came up a few times. The genes are TRBV29-1 and TRBJ2-1; 10 bases line up with TRBD1. J gave up 5 bases and V 6 bases, and 1 base lay outside the gene matches. Per germline, CDR1 SQVTM and CDR2 ANQGSEA. CDR3 length: 12 residues. In DNA, the CDR3 is TGCAGCGTAGGGACAGGGGACAATGAGCAGTTCTTC. It is translated as CSVGTGDNEQFF.

The genes are TRBV28 and TRBJ1-2, with no clear D. V was clipped by 2 bases and J by 8 bases, with 9 bases between them. This CDR3 contains 12 residues. The germline gives CDR1 MDHEN, CDR2 SYDVKM. This CDR3 is CASSLTVWGYTF. CDR3 DNA: TGTGCCAGCAGTTTAACAGTTTGGGGCTACACCTTC.

This sequence joins TRBV6-5 and TRBJ1-1; 9 positions match TRBD1. This CDR3 is 14 amino acids long. V shed 8 bases and J 4 bases; nucleotides not matched to a gene: 8. From germline, CDR1 is MNHEY and CDR2 SVGAGI. The CDR3 nucleotides are TGTGCCAGCGGATACAGGGGGCGCGGCACTGAAGCTTTCTTT. This encodes CASGYRGRGTEAFF.

This chain links TRBV4-1 with TRBJ2-3, with D hard to call. The germline V and J ends were trimmed by 3 bases and 0 bases, with 10 bases remaining between them. The CDR3 consists of 15 residues. Germline V gene lookup returns CDR1 MGHRA and CDR2 YSYEKL. The chain's CDR3 is CASSHDWSSTDTQYF. DNA for the CDR3: TGCGCCAGCAGCCATGACTGGTCTAGCACAGATACGCAGTATTTT.

The chain has TRBV9 and TRBJ1-5; D is uncertain. V was clipped by 0 bases and J by 3 bases, with 7 bases between them. This CDR3 spans 14 amino acids. The germline gives CDR1 SGDLS, CDR2 YYNGEE. In DNA form, the CDR3 reads TGTGCCAGCAGCGTAGGGGCCTACAATCAGCCCCAGCATTTT. This translates into CASSVGAYNQPQHF.

This sequence joins TRBV29-1 and TRBJ2-7; TRBD1 is a possible D gene (6 bases). The germline gives CDR1 SQVTM, CDR2 ANQGSEA. The CDR3 spans 13 residues. The germline V and J ends were trimmed by 4 bases and 6 bases, with 16 bases remaining between them. The CDR3 DNA reads TGCAGCGTTGTCTTACAGGGTGATGTCGAGCAGTACTTC. This gives the protein CSVVLQGDVEQYF.